Following are 15 T cell receptor beta chains from one sample sequenced in a study of tumor-infiltrating lymphocytes in primary liver carcinoma. Unsorted whole blood supplied the blood RNA, and germline DNA was isolated too. TCR beta cDNA was prepared out of roughly 450 ng total RNA by means of a constant-region primer. Investigators got TCR beta libraries out of three nested multiplex PCR rounds, done with slightly modified ARM-PCR. Two initial PCR rounds of ten to eleven cycles each paired TRBV1-TRBV30 forward primers with a C-beta reverse primer. Each CDR3 protein gets one entry after TCRdb re-called the multiplex PCR reads with MiXCR. The sample gives some 320,000 distinct CDR3 sequences, 60% to 80% of which show up once; 9% is in the top ten. The source material was peripheral blood. Receptors were obtained from a man aged 35-49 years with primary liver carcinoma and hepatitis B virus infection.

The chain couples TRBV5-1 to TRBJ2-1; 9 bases align to TRBD2. The CDR3 consists of 17 residues. CDR1 and CDR2 (germline): SGHRS, YFSETQ. Germline trimming cut 4 bases from V and 5 bases from J; bases unmatched to any gene: 13. The CDR3 nucleotides are TGCGCCAGCAGCCCGTCCCGTAGCGGGAGCGGTGACAATGAGCAGTTCTTC. Amino acids: CASSPSRSGSGDNEQFF. The full variable domain, in which reference TRBV5-1 and TRBJ2-1 provide the parts outside the CDR3, is KAGVTQTPRYLIKTRGQQVTLSCSPISGHRSVSWYQQTPGQGLQFLFEYFSETQRNKGNFPGRFSGRQFSNSRSEMNVSTLELGDSALYLCASSPSRSGSGDNEQFFGPGTRLTVL.

The chain couples TRBV5-4 to TRBJ2-1; D is perhaps TRBD2 (5 bases). V was clipped by 6 bases and J by 9 bases, with 16 bases between them. Germline V gene sequence: CDR1 SGHNT, CDR2 YYREEE (reference sequence). This CDR3 contains 13 residues. The CDR3 DNA is TGTGCCAGCAAGGGCGGGCCGAACAGTGAGCAGTTCTTC. This encodes CASKGGPNSEQFF.

As concerns this clonotype: A much larger clone lies one base from this, so it may be a read error. The chain uses TRBV6-2 or TRBV6-3 and TRBJ2-4; a possible D gene is TRBD2 (5 bases). The CDR3 has 16 amino acids. V dropped 0 bases and J dropped 2 bases, with 11 bases sitting between them. CDR1 and CDR2 from the germline V gene are MNHEY and SVGEGT. The CDR3 DNA is TGTGCCAGCAGTTACTCCCGACGGGGATCCAAAAACATTCAGTACTTC. Translated: CASSYSRRGSKNIQYF.

This clonotype was recorded only once. This rearrangement joins TRBV9 to TRBJ2-1; D perhaps matches TRBD1 (5 bases). Germline lookup yields CDR1 SGDLS and CDR2 YYNGEE. V was shortened by 5 bases and J by 3 bases, with 18 bases between the two germline ends. The CDR3 is 16 residues long. DNA for the CDR3: TGTGCCAGCAGTTTAGACGAATGGGGCTACTACAATGAGCAGTTCTTC. It translates to CASSLDEWGYYNEQFF.

Of note for this clonotype: An end of the junction differs from the germline gene, which may be a read error. V is TRBV11-1 and J is TRBJ1-2; the D is unclear. The CDR3 extends over 12 amino acids. Germline V lookup: CDR1 SGHAT, CDR2 FQDESV (reference sequence). In nucleotides, the CDR3 is TGTGACAGCAGCTTAGTCGGGTATGGCCACACCTTC. Translating gives CDSSLVGYGHTF.

As regards this clonotype: Since a much larger clone is just one base distant, this may be a read error. It is likely a read error, because the conserved phenylalanine at the end of the CDR3 is missing. The rearrangement uses TRBV6-6 and TRBJ2-5; weak D call: TRBD1 (7 bases). V lost 5 bases, J lost 7 bases, and 20 bases lay in between. Germline V gene lookup returns CDR1 MNHNY and CDR2 SVGAGI (reference sequence). There are 15 residues in the CDR3. The CDR3 nucleotides are TGTGCCAGCAGTACGCCAGGGGGAGGTATGGGGACCCAGTACTAC. Protein product: CASSTPGGGMGTQYY.

As regards this clonotype: A read error may explain this, as a much larger clone is one base away. The V call is TRBV7-9, the J call TRBJ1-2; D remains unclear. V dropped 5 bases and J dropped 4 bases, with 11 bases sitting between them. CDR1 and CDR2 from the germline V gene are SEHNR and FQNEAQ (reference sequence). The CDR3 runs 13 residues. The CDR3 is CASSPSLGYGYTF. As DNA, the CDR3 is TGTGCCAGCAGCCCATCATTGGGCTATGGCTACACCTTC.

Remarks on this clonotype: One base away lies a much larger clone, so this may be a sequencing read error. The rearrangement links TRBV4-1 to TRBJ2-1, with 7 bases identical to TRBD2. The CDR3 runs to 16 residues. CDR1 MGHRA and CDR2 YSYEKL come from the germline V gene. The CDR3 nucleotides are TGCGCCAGCAGCCAAGTGCGACTAGCTATTTACGATGAGCTGTTCTTC. Amino acid sequence: CASSQVRLAIYDELFF.

About this clonotype itself: Sequence at one end of the junction differs from germline and may be a read error. The chain recombines TRBV6-1 with TRBJ1-1, with D uncertain. There are 16 residues in the CDR3. Per germline, CDR1 MNHNS and CDR2 SASEGT. As DNA, the CDR3 is TGTGCCAGCAGACCCCATAGTGTTGGCCCGAATACTGAAACTTTCTTT. Its translation: CASRPHSVGPNTETFF.

The chain is built from TRBV30 and TRBJ1-5; D is uncertain. TRBJ2-3 matches the DNA end more closely, so the J call is doubtful. The CDR3 length is 13 residues. CDR1 and CDR2 (germline): GTSNPN, SVGIG (reference sequence). The CDR3 here is CAWSRDGNRPQYF. The CDR3 region has the DNA TGTGCCTGGAGTAGGGATGGGAATCGGCCCCAGTATTTT.

The table lists this clonotype with a few counts. A read error may explain this, as a much larger clone is one base away. The J gene is TRBJ2-2, the V gene TRBV4-2; D is possibly TRBD2 (6 bases). The ends were cut back, 4 bases at V and 2 bases at J, with 14 bases in the middle. This CDR3 contains 16 residues. CDR1 is LGHNA and CDR2 is YNFKEQ in the germline V gene. CDR3 sequence reads: CASSRPRDLNTGELFF. CDR3 coding DNA: TGTGCCAGCAGCCGGCCCCGGGACTTAAACACCGGGGAGCTGTTTTTT.

Concerning this clonotype: Compared with germline, one end of the junction differs, possibly owing to a read error. CDR3 coding DNA: TGCGCCAGCAATGAGGGGGGGTGGGATCAGCCCGAGCATTTT. It codes for CASNEGGWDQPEHF. The V call is TRBV10-2, the J call TRBJ1-5, with TRBD1 as a possible D gene (6 bases). Germline CDR1 reads WSHSY; CDR2 reads SAAADI. The CDR3 is 14 residues long.

In this sample, this clonotype turned up once. V usage is TRBV5-1 and J usage is TRBJ2-7, with 10 nucleotides matching TRBD2. The CDR3 runs to 15 residues. CDR1 SGHRS and CDR2 YFSETQ come from the germline V gene. V lost 4 bases to trimming and J lost 2 bases; unmatched junction nucleotides: 6. CDR3 nucleotide sequence: TGCGCCAGCAGCACAGAACTAGCGGGGACCTACGAGCAGTACTTC. Its protein product is CASSTELAGTYEQYF.

Remarks on this clonotype: The conserved phenylalanine or tryptophan is not found at the CDR3 terminus, so this likely reflects a read error. The chain joins TRBV24-1 to TRBJ2-3, with D possibly being TRBD2 (6 bases). The CDR3 has 15 amino acids. Trimming took 6 bases from V and 0 from J, leaving 12 bases between them. CDR1 is KGHDR and CDR2 is SFDVKD in the germline V gene. CDR3 in amino acids: CATSRTSGSTDTQYY. CDR3 bases: TGTGCCACCAGTCGCACGAGCGGGAGCACAGATACGCAGTATTAT.

Comment on this clonotype: At one boundary the junction diverges from the germline segment, which might be a read error. The J gene is TRBJ2-1, the V gene TRBV7-9; TRBD2 aligns across 8 bases. The CDR3 spans 16 residues. Germline CDR1 is SEHNR and CDR2 is FQNEAQ (reference sequence). For the CDR3, the DNA is TGTGCCAGCAGCTTAGCGCTAGCGGGTACCTACAAAGAGCAGTTCTTC. Translating gives CASSLALAGTYKEQFF.